The T cell receptor beta chain under discussion was sequenced for a study of shared clonotypes between healthy human individuals. V lost 4 bases, J lost 3 bases, and 27 bases lay in between. The CDR3 is made up of 20 amino acids. From germline, CDR1 is MDHEN and CDR2 SYDVKM. The method was immunoSEQ multiplex PCR; TCRdb's version includes in-frame clones alone and lacks a portion of them. Of some 1,400,000 clones listed, roughly 96% are singletons. The sample holds one count of this clone. The sequencing sample was made of naive CD4+ T cells sorted from blood. Described subset: CD45RA+ positively selected. The clonotype was recovered from a young man in good health. The gene calls are TRBV28 and TRBJ1-4; a weak D match, TRBD1 (6 bases). CDR3 sequence: CASSWTRRGQAGGANEKLFF. In nucleotides, the CDR3 is TGTGCCAGCAGTTGGACACGCAGGGGTCAGGCCGGCGGAGCTAATGAAAAACTGTTTTTT.